This T cell receptor beta chain was profiled in a study of regulatory T cells in long-lasting Graves disease. This CDR3 is built from 15 residues. Per the germline V gene, CDR1 is LGHDT and CDR2 is YNNKEL (reference sequence). Trimming left V 5 bases short and J 11 bases short, with 24 bases between. This clonotype was counted at least ten times. iRepertoire HTBI primers and Arm-PCR of CDR3 regions built TCR beta libraries. TCRdb recomputed calls from the multiplex PCR reads with MiXCR, one row per CDR3 protein. Among 500,000 or so distinct CDR3 sequences, around 15% were seen once, and the ten largest hold about 15%. Time point here: newly diagnosed GD, antithyroid drugs for less than 3 months. Construction of the TCR library relied on RNA isolated from PBMCs. In addition, the sample was reused for a study of T cells in Graves' hyperthyroidism and ophthalmopathy.

This clonotype originated in a woman aged 45 to 65 with Graves disease. The material sequenced was peripheral blood mononuclear cells (PBMCs), taken at new diagnosis, from a patient treated with antithyroid drugs. The chain employs TRBV3-1 and TRBJ1-1, with D unclear. The DNA of the CDR3 is TGTGCCAGCAGCTCAAGAGGACTCACTGGGGAGGGTGCTTTCTTT. The encoded protein is CASSSRGLTGEGAFF. Looking up the rest from reference TRBV3-1 and TRBJ1-1 gives the full variable domain: DTAVSQTPKYLVTQMGNDKSIKCEQNLGHDTMYWYKQDSKKFLKIMFSYNNKELIINETVPNRFSPKSPDKAHLNLHINSLELGDSAVYFCASSSRGLTGEGAFFGQGTRLTVV.